The 22 T cell receptor beta chains reported below all come from one sample, sequenced in a study of identical twins. Using its own MiXCR run on the 5' RACE reads, TCRdb lists one record per CDR3 protein. The data show 1.5 million or so distinct CDR3 sequences, with less than 35% seen just once and about 0.27% held by the top ten. The source material was cord blood. These TCRs come from a newborn girl in good health.

This clonotype was detected only a few times. At one end the junction does not follow the germline gene, possibly because of a read error. The chain has TRBV3-1 and TRBJ2-7, with D uncertain. CDR1 LGHDT and CDR2 YNNKEL come from the germline V gene (reference sequence). The CDR3 extends over 12 amino acids. The CDR3 here is CAGSQVRYEQYF. The CDR3 DNA sequence: TGTGCCGGCAGCCAAGTCCGTTACGAGCAGTACTTC.

This clonotype has more than one count but fewer than ten. The rearrangement links TRBV6-6 to TRBJ1-2, with D unclear. The CDR3 loop spans 12 amino acids. The V gene's germline CDR1 is MNHNY and CDR2 SVGAGI (reference sequence). The V end was cut by 4 bases, the J end by 8 bases, with 11 bases between. CDR3: CASSLSKTGYTF. CDR3 nucleotide sequence: TGTGCCAGCAGTTTATCCAAGACGGGCTACACCTTC.

The table lists this clonotype with a few counts. The chain uses TRBV29-1 and TRBJ2-5; 7 bases are a match to TRBD2. V lost 4 bases, J lost 3 bases, and 2 bases stayed unmatched. CDR3 size: 12 residues. Germline V gene lookup returns CDR1 SQVTM and CDR2 ANQGSEA. Written as DNA, the CDR3 is TGCAGCGTTGTGGCGGGAGAAGAGACCCAGTACTTC. Its translation: CSVVAGEETQYF.

J is TRBJ2-7 and V is TRBV7-2; a possible D gene is TRBD2 (5 bases). Germline CDR1 and CDR2: SGHTA and FQGNSA. Deletions cut 7 bases from V and 3 bases from J, with 16 bases between. This CDR3 has 14 residues. CDR3 coding DNA: TGTGCCAGCAAGGTGACGGGGTCCCTCTACGAGCAGTACTTC. It codes for CASKVTGSLYEQYF.

The chain has TRBV2 and TRBJ2-1; possible D gene TRBD2, 5 bases. The better agreement between TRBJ2-7 and the DNA end casts doubt on the J call. Germline V lookup: CDR1 SNHLY, CDR2 FYNNEI. This CDR3 contains 14 residues. The CDR3 region has the DNA TGTGCCAGCACATTTCCACTAGGTCACAATGAGCAGTACTTC. Protein sequence: CASTFPLGHNEQYF.

The chain uses TRBV20-1 and TRBJ1-4; 7 bases are a match to TRBD1. The CDR3 has 14 amino acids. CDR1 and CDR2 from the germline V gene are DFQATT and SNEGSKA (reference sequence). Germline trimming cut 2 bases from V and 10 bases from J; bases unmatched to any gene: 10. CDR3 DNA sequence: TGCAGTGCTAGAAGACAGGGCAGGTTTGGAAAACTGTTTTTT. Protein sequence: CSARRQGRFGKLFF.

This rearrangement joins TRBV11-2 to TRBJ2-2; a weak D match, TRBD2 (5 bases). This CDR3 spans 15 amino acids. Trimming stripped 10 bases from V and 6 bases from J, with 21 bases between. The germline V gene has CDR1 SGHAT and CDR2 FQNNGV. As DNA, the CDR3 is TGTGCCACCACCTCATCCCCGGGGTCCCCCGGGGAGCTGTTTTTT. Translating gives CATTSSPGSPGELFF.

The chain carries TRBV5-1 and TRBJ2-7; 10 positions agree with TRBD2. Trimming took 2 bases from V and 1 from J; bases not matched to a gene: 6. The CDR3 covers 16 residues. Per the germline V gene, CDR1 is SGHRS and CDR2 is YFSETQ. CDR3 amino acids: CASSFLAGDKSYEQYF. The CDR3 DNA is TGCGCCAGCAGCTTCCTAGCGGGAGATAAATCCTACGAGCAGTACTTC.

V and J are TRBV7-2 and TRBJ2-5; the match to TRBD2 covers 12 bases. The J call may not be correct, given that the DNA end is closer to TRBJ2-7. Germline lookup yields CDR1 SGHTA and CDR2 FQGNSA. The CDR3 loop spans 16 amino acids. CDR3 sequence reads: CASSPLGLAGRYEQYF. DNA for the CDR3: TGTGCCAGCAGCCCGCTAGGACTAGCGGGAAGGTACGAGCAGTACTTC.

The chain uses TRBV19 and TRBJ2-1, with a weak D call TRBD2 (5 bases). The CDR3 is made up of 11 amino acids. Germline lookup yields CDR1 LNHDA and CDR2 SQIVND (reference sequence). Trimming took off 5 bases at V and 13 bases at J, with 12 bases between the two ends. The CDR3 is CASSPGKTQFF. As DNA, the CDR3 is TGTGCCAGTAGTCCGGGAAAGACCCAGTTCTTC. Filled out from reference TRBV19 and TRBJ2-1, the complete variable domain reads DGGITQSPKYLFRKEGQNVTLSCEQNLNHDAMYWYRQDPGQGLRLIYYSQIVNDFQKGDIAEGYSVSREKKESFPLTVTSAQKNPTAFYLCASSPGKTQFFGPGTRLTVL.

V is TRBV10-3 and J is TRBJ1-2, with 8 bases fitting TRBD1. Germline CDR1 ENHRY, CDR2 SYGVKD. This CDR3 has 14 residues. V shed 4 bases and J 8 bases; nucleotides not matched to a gene: 9. The CDR3 sequence: CAISGGTGVGGYTF. For the CDR3, the DNA is TGTGCCATCAGTGGCGGGACAGGCGTGGGGGGCTACACCTTC.

The rearrangement links TRBV20-1 to TRBJ2-1; 7 positions match TRBD1. Germline V lookup: CDR1 DFQATT, CDR2 SNEGSKA (reference sequence). Germline trimming cut 2 bases from V and 0 bases from J; bases unmatched to any gene: 7. The CDR3 consists of 16 residues. The CDR3 loop reads CSARSLRDSSYNEQFF. CDR3 bases: TGCAGTGCTAGAAGCCTCCGGGACAGCTCCTACAATGAGCAGTTCTTC.

The V gene is TRBV30, the J gene TRBJ1-4, with TRBD1 as a possible D gene (6 bases). CDR3 length: 14 amino acids. Trimming removed 0 bases from V and 10 bases from J, with 15 bases in between. Germline V gives CDR1 GTSNPN, CDR2 SVGIG (reference sequence). CDR3 sequence: CAWSVGATGRKLFF. The CDR3, as DNA: TGTGCCTGGAGTGTAGGGGCTACAGGGAGAAAACTGTTTTTT.

V is TRBV5-1 and J is TRBJ1-6, with 9 bases that match TRBD1. Per germline, CDR1 SGHRS and CDR2 YFSETQ. Trimming took 3 bases from V and 5 from J; bases not matched to a gene: 6. This CDR3 is 16 amino acids long. CDR3 nucleotide sequence: TGCGCCAGCAGCTCCTCGACAGGGGGAGATAATTCACCCCTCCACTTT. Translating gives CASSSSTGGDNSPLHF.

V is TRBV20-1 and J is TRBJ2-1, with 11 bases matching TRBD2. The trim removed 6 bases at V and 5 bases at J, leaving 12 bases unmatched. This CDR3 comprises 16 residues. Per germline, CDR1 DFQATT and CDR2 SNEGSKA (reference sequence). The CDR3 DNA follows: TGCAGTGCCCATCGGGGTAGCGGGAGGGCCAACAATGAGCAGTTCTTC. Translation: CSAHRGSGRANNEQFF.

The genes are TRBV5-1 and TRBJ2-7, with 9 bases matching TRBD2. The V segment lost 3 bases and the J segment 7 bases; nucleotides outside the gene matches: 17. CDR3 length: 17 amino acids. Germline V gene sequence: CDR1 SGHRS, CDR2 YFSETQ. The CDR3 sequence is CASSWMVSGGEVNEQYF. The CDR3 bases are TGCGCCAGCAGCTGGATGGTTAGCGGGGGTGAAGTCAATGAGCAGTACTTC.

This clonotype came up a few times. This chain joins TRBV9 and TRBJ1-6; a weak D match, TRBD1 (5 bases). Germline-derived CDR1 and CDR2 are SGDLS and YYNGEE. CDR3 length: 15 amino acids. V was shortened by 0 bases and J by 5 bases, with 9 bases between the two germline ends. CDR3 sequence (DNA): TGTGCCAGCAGCGTAGCCGGGACGGATAATTCACCCCTCCACTTT. This encodes CASSVAGTDNSPLHF.

This clonotype was seen a handful of times. This chain joins TRBV20-1 and TRBJ1-2, with a possible D match to TRBD1 (6 bases). This CDR3 contains 15 residues. Per germline, CDR1 DFQATT and CDR2 SNEGSKA (reference sequence). V dropped 1 base and J dropped 4 bases, with 16 bases sitting between them. CDR3 in DNA: TGCAGTGCTAGAGTGGGAGCAGGGGAAAGCTATGGCTACACCTTC. It codes for CSARVGAGESYGYTF.

There are many counts of this clonotype. V gene TRBV29-1 combines with J gene TRBJ2-1, with TRBD2 matching over 10 bases. After removal of 4 bases from V and 3 bases from J, the junction contained 0 bases not matched to a gene. Germline V CDR1 and CDR2: SQVTM, ANQGSEA. This CDR3 contains 13 residues. The CDR3 DNA follows: TGCAGCGTTGGGACTAGCGGCTACAATGAGCAGTTCTTC. Its translation is CSVGTSGYNEQFF.

The CDR3 spells CASSLSWQSSYNEQFF. DNA for the CDR3: TGTGCCAGCAGTTTATCGTGGCAGAGCTCCTACAATGAGCAGTTCTTC. The chain joins TRBV27 to TRBJ2-1; D gene ambiguous. Germline CDR1 reads MNHEY; CDR2 reads SMNVEV (reference sequence). V dropped 0 bases and J dropped 0 bases, with 9 bases sitting between them. This CDR3 is built from 16 residues.

This clonotype was seen a few times. The chain couples TRBV29-1 to TRBJ2-2; D unresolved. Germline CDR1 and CDR2: SQVTM and ANQGSEA. The V end was cut by 1 base, the J end by 12 bases, with 12 bases between. This CDR3 has 12 amino acids. CDR3 in DNA: TGCAGCGTTGAAGGCAAAGGTTTGAAGCTGTTTTTT. Amino acids: CSVEGKGLKLFF.

The rearrangement joins TRBV30 to TRBJ2-3; D possibly corresponds to TRBD2 (5 bases). Germline V gives CDR1 GTSNPN, CDR2 SVGIG (reference sequence). The germline V and J ends were trimmed by 4 bases and 1 base, with 12 bases remaining between them. The CDR3 spans 14 residues. The CDR3 sequence is CAWNPRLRTDTQYF. The CDR3 nucleotides read TGTGCCTGGAATCCGAGACTACGCACAGATACGCAGTATTTT.